This T cell receptor (beta chain) stems from a study of blood T cell repertoires in COVID-19. Study-wide background: Spain, Italy and the United States supplied samples that represented acute and convalescent COVID-19. From T cells, B-cell-depleted T cells, or PBMCs came the material, which was cDNA or gDNA.

This CDR3 comprises 13 residues. Per germline, CDR1 KGHSH and CDR2 LQKENI. V shed 8 bases and J 1 base; nucleotides not matched to a gene: 4. The authors' processing: Estimation of nucleated cell counts was performed using reference gene primer amplification. This table comes from immunoSEQ multiplex PCR, and its TCRdb copy is limited to in-frame clones, with some not included. The V and J calls and clone size come from that table; D and trimming were worked out from the DNA. The data hold about 200,000 clones, with approximately 84% observed a single time. The chain has TRBV18 and TRBJ1-1; 7 bases map to TRBD1. Material for sequencing was peripheral blood. The clonotype was recovered from a human donor with acute or convalescent COVID-19. The donor label of this sample is uncertain. CDR3 nucleotide sequence: TGTGCCAGCGCACGGGACAGGAACACTGAAGCTTTCTTT. Protein: CASARDRNTEAFF.